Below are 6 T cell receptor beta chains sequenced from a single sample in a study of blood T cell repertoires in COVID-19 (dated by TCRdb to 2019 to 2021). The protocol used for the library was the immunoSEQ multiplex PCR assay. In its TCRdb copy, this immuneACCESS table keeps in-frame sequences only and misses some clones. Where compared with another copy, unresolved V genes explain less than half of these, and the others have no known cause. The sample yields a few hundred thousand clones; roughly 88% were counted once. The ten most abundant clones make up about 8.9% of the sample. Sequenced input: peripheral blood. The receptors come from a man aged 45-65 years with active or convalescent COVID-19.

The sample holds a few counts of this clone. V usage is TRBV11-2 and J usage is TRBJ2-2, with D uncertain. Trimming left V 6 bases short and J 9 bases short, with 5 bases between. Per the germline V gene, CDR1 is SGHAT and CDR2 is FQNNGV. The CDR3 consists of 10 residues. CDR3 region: CASSYRELFF. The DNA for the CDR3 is TGTGCCAGCAGTTACAGGGAGCTGTTTTTT.

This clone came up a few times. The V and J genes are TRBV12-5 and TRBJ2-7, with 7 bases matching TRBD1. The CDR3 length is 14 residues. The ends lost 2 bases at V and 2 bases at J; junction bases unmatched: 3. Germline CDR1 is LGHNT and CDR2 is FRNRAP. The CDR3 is CASGLKDRTYEQYV. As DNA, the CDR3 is TGTGCTAGTGGTTTGAAGGACAGGACCTACGAGCAGTACGTC.

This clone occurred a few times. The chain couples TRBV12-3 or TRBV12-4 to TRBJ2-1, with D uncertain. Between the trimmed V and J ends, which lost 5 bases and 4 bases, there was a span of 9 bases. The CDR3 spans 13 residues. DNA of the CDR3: TGTGCCAGCAGTCCCCCAGTTTACAATGAGCAGTTCTTC. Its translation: CASSPPVYNEQFF.

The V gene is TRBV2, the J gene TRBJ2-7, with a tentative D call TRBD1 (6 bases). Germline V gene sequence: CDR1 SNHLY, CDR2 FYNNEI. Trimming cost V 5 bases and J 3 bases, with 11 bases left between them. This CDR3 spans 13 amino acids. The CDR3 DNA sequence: TGTGCCAGCAGTCGACAGGATCGCTACGAGCAGTACGTC. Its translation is CASSRQDRYEQYV.

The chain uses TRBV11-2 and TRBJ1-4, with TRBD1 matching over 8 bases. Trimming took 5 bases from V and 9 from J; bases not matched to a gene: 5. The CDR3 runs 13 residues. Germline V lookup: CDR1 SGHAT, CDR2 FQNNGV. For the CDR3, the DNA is TGTGCCAGCAGCGGACAGGGCGGTCAAAAACTGTTTTTT. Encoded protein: CASSGQGGQKLFF.

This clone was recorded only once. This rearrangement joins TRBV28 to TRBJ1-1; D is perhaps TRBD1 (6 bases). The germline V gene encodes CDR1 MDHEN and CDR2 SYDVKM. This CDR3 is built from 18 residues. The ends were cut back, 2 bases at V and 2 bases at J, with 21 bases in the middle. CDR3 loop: CASSLKGEPNLSNTEAFF. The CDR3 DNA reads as TGTGCCAGCAGTTTAAAGGGGGAACCGAATCTCTCTAACACTGAAGCTTTCTTT.